Below, one T cell receptor (beta chain) is given with its context. Some clones are missing from TCRdb's copy, which holds only in-frame ones; the method was immunoSEQ multiplex PCR. The sample yields 300,000 to 400,000 clones, 65% to 90% seen once. This CDR3 spans 15 amino acids. This sample was included in a study of blood T cell repertoires in COVID-19. For the study at large: PBMCs, B-cell-depleted T cells, or T cells provided the cDNA or gDNA that made up the material.

The TCR sequence derives from a woman aged 40 to 50 with acute COVID-19. The sequencing input was PBMCs or T cells enriched from blood (not recorded which). V usage is TRBV21-1 and J usage is TRBJ1-2. TRBV21-1 has pseudogene status. DNA of the CDR3: TGTGCCAGCAGCAAAGAAGAGGGTCGAAGCTATGGCTACACCTTC. It encodes CASSKEEGRSYGYTF.